Detailed here is one T cell receptor (beta chain). The antigen remains undetermined. Trimming pared 0 bases from V and 11 bases from J, leaving 15 bases between. The CDR3 runs to 13 residues. The germline V gene encodes CDR1 SGHRS and CDR2 YFSETQ. This sample is part of a study of shared clonotypes between healthy human individuals. Overall study context: Plates per donor: three CD4 naive, three CD4 memory, two CD8 naive, one CD8 memory.

Some clones are missing from TCRdb's copy, which holds only in-frame ones; the method was immunoSEQ multiplex PCR. The profile shows under 750,000 clones, roughly 72% of them singletons. Study-wide results and caveats: Some clonotypes were shared by all four sorted-subset donors, while others were not shared. The non-shared ones had lower generation probabilities than the shared ones.

The study enrolled healthy HIV-negative adults without recent acute infections or vaccinations as donors. Specimen: memory CD4+ T cells sorted from blood. Subset in this sample: CD45RA-negative fraction. The TCR comes from a woman aged 25 to 45 in good health. This sequence joins TRBV5-1 and TRBJ2-7, with D maybe TRBD1 (6 bases). The CDR3 DNA follows: TGCGCCAGCAGCTTGGTCCAGGGGACCCTTAAGTACTTC. The encoded protein is CASSLVQGTLKYF.